This TCR beta chain was captured in a study of post-analysis software for immune sequencing data. On the study more broadly: The study covered relapsing-remitting, secondary progressive and progressive-relapsing courses of multiple sclerosis. The study, taken as a whole, reports: Under F measure analysis, samples from one preparation batch co-clustered strongly. TRBV5-6, TRBV5-1 and TRBV20-1 belonged to a set of five TRBV segments that were more frequent in patients than controls. Multiple sclerosis patients had significantly lower normalized Chao1 diversity than controls.

This clonotype has a handful of counts. Its matching antigen is unknown. At one end, the junction sequence differs from germline, possibly due to a read error. The CDR3 is 14 amino acids. Germline V gene lookup returns CDR1 SQVTM and CDR2 ANQGSEA. cDNA libraries of TCR beta carried unique molecular identifiers. TCRdb passed the PCR reads through MiXCR, listing each CDR3 protein once. The table records 700,000 to 900,000 distinct CDR3 sequences, around 45% of them present only once. Sequenced material: blood. This chain connects TRBV29-1 to TRBJ2-1; 9 positions match TRBD2. The TCR comes from a girl between 5 and 17 years old with multiple sclerosis. CDR3 region: CSIEASGKYNEQFF. CDR3 coding DNA: TGCAGCATTGAGGCTAGCGGGAAATACAATGAGCAGTTCTTC.